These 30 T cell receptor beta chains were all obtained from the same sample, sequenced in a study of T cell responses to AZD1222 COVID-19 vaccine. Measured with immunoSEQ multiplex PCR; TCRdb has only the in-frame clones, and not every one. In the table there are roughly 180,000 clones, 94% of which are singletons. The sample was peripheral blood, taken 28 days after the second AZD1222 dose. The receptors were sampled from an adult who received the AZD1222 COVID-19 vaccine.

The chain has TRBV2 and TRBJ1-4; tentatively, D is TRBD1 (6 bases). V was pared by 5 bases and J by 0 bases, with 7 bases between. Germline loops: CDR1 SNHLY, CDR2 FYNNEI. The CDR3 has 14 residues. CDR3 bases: TGTGCCAGCAGTAGGACAGCAACTAATGAAAAACTGTTTTTT. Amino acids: CASSRTATNEKLFF.

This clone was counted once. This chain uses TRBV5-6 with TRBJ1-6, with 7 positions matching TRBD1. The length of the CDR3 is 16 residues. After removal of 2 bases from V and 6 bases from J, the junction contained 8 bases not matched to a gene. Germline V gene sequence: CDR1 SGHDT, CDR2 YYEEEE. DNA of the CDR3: TGTGCCAGCAGCTTCCCCGACAGGGAGGGTAATTCACCCCTCCACTTT. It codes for CASSFPDREGNSPLHF.

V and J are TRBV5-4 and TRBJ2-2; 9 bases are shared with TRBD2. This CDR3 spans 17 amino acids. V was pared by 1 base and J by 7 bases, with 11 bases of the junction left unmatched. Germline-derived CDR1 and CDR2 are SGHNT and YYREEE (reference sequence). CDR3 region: CASSLISGSGLGGELFF. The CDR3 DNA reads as TGTGCCAGCAGCTTGATTAGCGGGAGTGGATTGGGCGGGGAGCTGTTTTTT.

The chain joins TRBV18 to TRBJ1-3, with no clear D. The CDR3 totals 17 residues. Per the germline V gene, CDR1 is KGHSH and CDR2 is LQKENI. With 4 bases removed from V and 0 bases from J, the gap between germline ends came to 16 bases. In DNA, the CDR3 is TGTGCCAGCTCACTCCCGAGGCGAGCCGGCTCTGGAAACACCATATATTTT. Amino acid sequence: CASSLPRRAGSGNTIYF.

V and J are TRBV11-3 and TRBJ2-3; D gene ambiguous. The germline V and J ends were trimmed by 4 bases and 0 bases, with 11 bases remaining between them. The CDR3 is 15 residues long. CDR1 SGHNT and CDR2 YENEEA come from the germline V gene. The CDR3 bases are TGTGCCAGCAGCTCCGGATATGTTAGCACAGATACGCAGTATTTT. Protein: CASSSGYVSTDTQYF. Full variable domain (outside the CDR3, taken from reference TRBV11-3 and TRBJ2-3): EAGVVQSPRYKIIEKKQPVAFWCNPISGHNTLYWYLQNLGQGPELLIRYENEEAVDDSQLPKDRFSAERLKGVDSTLKIQPAELGDSAVYLCASSSGYVSTDTQYFGPGTRLTVL.

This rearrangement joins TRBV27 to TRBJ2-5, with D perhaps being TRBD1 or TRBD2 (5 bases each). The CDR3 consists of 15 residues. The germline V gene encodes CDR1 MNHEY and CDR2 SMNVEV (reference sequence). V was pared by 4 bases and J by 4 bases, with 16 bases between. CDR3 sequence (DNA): TGTGCCAGCAGTTCCGCCCCAGGGACCAGAGAGACCCAGTACTTC. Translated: CASSSAPGTRETQYF.

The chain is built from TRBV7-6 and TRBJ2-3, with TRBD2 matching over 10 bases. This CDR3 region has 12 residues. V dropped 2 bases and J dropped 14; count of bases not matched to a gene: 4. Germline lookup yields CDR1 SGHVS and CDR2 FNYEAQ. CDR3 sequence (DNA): TGTGCCAGCAGCTTAAGCGGGAGGGGTTGGTATTTT. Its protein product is CASSLSGRGWYF.

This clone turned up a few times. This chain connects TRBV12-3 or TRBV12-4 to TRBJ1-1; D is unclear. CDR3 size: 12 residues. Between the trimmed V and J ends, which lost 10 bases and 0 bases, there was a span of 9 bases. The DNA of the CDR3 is TGTGCCACCAAGACACTGAACACTGAAGCTTTCTTT. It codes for CATKTLNTEAFF.

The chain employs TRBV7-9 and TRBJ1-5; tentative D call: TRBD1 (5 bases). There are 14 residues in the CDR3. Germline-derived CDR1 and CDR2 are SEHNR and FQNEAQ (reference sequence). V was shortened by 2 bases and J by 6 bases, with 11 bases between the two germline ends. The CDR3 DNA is TGTGCCAGCAGCTTATCCGGGGGAGGTCAGCCCCAGCATTTT. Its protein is CASSLSGGGQPQHF.

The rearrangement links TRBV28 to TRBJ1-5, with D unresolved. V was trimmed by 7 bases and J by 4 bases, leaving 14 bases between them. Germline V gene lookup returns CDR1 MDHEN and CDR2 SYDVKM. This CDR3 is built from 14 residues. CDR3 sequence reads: CASIPWEFNQPQHF. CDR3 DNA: TGTGCCAGCATTCCGTGGGAGTTTAATCAGCCCCAGCATTTT. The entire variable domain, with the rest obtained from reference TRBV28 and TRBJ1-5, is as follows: DVKVTQSSRYLVKRTGEKVFLECVQDMDHENMFWYRQDPGLGLRLIYFSYDVKMKEKGDIPEGYSVSREKKERFSLILESASTNQTSMYLCASIPWEFNQPQHFGDGTRLSIL.

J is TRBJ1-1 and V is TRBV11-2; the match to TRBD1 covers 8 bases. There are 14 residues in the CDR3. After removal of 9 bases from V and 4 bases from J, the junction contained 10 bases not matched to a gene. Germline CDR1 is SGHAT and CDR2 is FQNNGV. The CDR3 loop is CASDRGSGGTEAFF. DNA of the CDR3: TGTGCCAGTGACAGGGGCTCGGGTGGCACTGAAGCTTTCTTT.

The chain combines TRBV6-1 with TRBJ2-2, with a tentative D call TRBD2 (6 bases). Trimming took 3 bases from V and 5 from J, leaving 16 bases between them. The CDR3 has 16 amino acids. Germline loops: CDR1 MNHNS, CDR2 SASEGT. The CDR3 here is CASSDIPGLQTGELFF. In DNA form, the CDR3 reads TGTGCCAGCAGTGATATACCGGGACTGCAGACCGGGGAGCTGTTTTTT.

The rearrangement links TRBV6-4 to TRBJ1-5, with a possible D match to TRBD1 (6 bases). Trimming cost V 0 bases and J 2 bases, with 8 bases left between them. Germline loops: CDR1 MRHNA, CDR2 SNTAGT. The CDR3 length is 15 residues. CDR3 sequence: CASSDSAGGNQPQHF. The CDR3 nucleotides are TGTGCCAGCAGTGACTCGGCAGGGGGCAATCAGCCCCAGCATTTT.

CDR3 sequence reads: CASRRTGATYEQYF. For the CDR3, the DNA is TGTGCCAGCAGAAGAACAGGTGCAACCTACGAGCAGTACTTC. The V gene is TRBV11-2, the J gene TRBJ2-7; a weak D match, TRBD1 (5 bases). With 6 bases removed from V and 2 bases from J, the gap between germline ends came to 14 bases. This CDR3 is 14 amino acids long. Germline V gene sequence: CDR1 SGHAT, CDR2 FQNNGV.

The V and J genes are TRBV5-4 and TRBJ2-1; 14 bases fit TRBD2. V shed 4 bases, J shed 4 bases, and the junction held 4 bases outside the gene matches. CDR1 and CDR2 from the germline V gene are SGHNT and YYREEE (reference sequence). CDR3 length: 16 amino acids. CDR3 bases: TGTGCCAGCAGCCCGGGACTAGCGGGGGTGTACAATGAGCAGTTCTTC. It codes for CASSPGLAGVYNEQFF.

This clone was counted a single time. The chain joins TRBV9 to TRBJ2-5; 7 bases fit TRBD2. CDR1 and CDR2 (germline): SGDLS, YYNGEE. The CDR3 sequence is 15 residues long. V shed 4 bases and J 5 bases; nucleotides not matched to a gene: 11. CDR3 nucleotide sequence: TGTGCCAGCAGCCCCTCCCCCTGGGGGGGTGAGACCCAGTACTTC. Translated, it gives CASSPSPWGGETQYF.

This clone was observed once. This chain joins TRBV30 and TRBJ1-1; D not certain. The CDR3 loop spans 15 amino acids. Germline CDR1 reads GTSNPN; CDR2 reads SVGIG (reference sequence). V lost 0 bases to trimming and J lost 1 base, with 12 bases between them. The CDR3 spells CAWSVPGLRNTEAFF. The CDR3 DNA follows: TGTGCCTGGAGTGTACCTGGTTTGAGGAACACTGAAGCTTTCTTT.

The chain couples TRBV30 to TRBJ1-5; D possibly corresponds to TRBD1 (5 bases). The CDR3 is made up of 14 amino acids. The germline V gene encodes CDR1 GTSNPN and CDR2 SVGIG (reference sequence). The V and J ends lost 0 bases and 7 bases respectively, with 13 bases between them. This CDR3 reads CAWSVWTGDQPQHF. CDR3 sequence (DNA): TGTGCCTGGAGTGTATGGACGGGGGACCAGCCCCAGCATTTT.

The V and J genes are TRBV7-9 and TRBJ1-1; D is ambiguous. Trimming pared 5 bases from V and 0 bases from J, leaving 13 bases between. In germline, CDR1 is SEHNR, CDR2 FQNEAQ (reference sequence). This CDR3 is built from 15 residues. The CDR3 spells CASSPKGSMNTEAFF. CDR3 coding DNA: TGTGCCAGCAGCCCCAAAGGATCCATGAACACTGAAGCTTTCTTT.

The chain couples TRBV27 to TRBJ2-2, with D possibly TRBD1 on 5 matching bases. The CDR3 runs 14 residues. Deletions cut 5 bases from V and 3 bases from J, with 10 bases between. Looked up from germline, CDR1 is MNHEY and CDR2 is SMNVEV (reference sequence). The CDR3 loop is CASSGAEHTGELFF. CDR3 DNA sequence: TGTGCCAGCAGTGGGGCAGAACACACCGGGGAGCTGTTTTTT.

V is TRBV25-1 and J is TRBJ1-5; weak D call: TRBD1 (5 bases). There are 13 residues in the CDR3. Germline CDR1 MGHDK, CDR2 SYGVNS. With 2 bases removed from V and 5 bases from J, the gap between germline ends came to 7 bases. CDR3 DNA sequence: TGTGCCAGCAGTGAACAGGGCGATCAGCCCCAGCATTTT. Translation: CASSEQGDQPQHF.

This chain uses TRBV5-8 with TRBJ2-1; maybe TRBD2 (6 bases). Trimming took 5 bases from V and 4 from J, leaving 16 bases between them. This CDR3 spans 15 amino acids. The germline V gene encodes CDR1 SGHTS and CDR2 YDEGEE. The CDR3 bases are TGTGCCAGCAGTTGGGGGGATGTTCAGTACAATGAGCAGTTCTTC. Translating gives CASSWGDVQYNEQFF.

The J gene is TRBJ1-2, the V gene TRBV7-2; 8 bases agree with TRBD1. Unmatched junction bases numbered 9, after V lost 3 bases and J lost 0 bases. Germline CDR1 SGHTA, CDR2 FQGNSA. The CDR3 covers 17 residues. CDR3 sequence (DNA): TGTGCCAGCAGCTTGAGACAGGGGCAAATAGCTAACTATGGCTACACCTTC. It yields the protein CASSLRQGQIANYGYTF.

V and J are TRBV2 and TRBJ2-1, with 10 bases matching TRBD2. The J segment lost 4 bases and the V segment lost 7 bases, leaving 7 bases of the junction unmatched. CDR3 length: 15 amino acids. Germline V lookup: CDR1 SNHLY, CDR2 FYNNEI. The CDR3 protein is CASKNLAGAYNEQFF. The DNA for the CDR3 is TGTGCCAGCAAAAATCTAGCGGGGGCTTACAATGAGCAGTTCTTC.

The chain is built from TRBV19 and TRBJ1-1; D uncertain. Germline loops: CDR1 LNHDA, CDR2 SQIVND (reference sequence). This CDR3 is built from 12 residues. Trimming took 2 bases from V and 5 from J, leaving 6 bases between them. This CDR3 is CASSITSTEAFF. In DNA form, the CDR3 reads TGTGCCAGTAGTATAACCAGTACTGAAGCTTTCTTT. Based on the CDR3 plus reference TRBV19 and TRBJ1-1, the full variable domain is DGGITQSPKYLFRKEGQNVTLSCEQNLNHDAMYWYRQDPGQGLRLIYYSQIVNDFQKGDIAEGYSVSREKKESFPLTVTSAQKNPTAFYLCASSITSTEAFFGQGTRLTVV.

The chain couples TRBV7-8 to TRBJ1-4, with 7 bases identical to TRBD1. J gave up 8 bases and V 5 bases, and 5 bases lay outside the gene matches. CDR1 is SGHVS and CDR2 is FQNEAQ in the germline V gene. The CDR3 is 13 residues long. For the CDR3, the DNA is TGTGCCAGCAGCCGAGGGGGCTCGGAAAAACTGTTTTTT. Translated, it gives CASSRGGSEKLFF. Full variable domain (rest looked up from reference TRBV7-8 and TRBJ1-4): GAGVSQSPRYKVAKRGQDVALRCDPISGHVSLFWYQQALGQGPEFLTYFQNEAQLDKSGLPSDRFFAERPEGSVSTLKIQRTQQEDSAVYLCASSRGGSEKLFFGSGTQLSVL.

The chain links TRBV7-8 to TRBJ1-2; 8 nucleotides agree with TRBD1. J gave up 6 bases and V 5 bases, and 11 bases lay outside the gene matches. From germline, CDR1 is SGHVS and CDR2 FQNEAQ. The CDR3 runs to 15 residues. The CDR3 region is CASSRPGQGGHGYTF. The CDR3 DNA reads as TGTGCCAGCAGCCGACCAGGACAGGGTGGACATGGCTACACCTTC. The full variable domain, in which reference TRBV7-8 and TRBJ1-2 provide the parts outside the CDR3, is GAGVSQSPRYKVAKRGQDVALRCDPISGHVSLFWYQQALGQGPEFLTYFQNEAQLDKSGLPSDRFFAERPEGSVSTLKIQRTQQEDSAVYLCASSRPGQGGHGYTFGSGTRLTVV.

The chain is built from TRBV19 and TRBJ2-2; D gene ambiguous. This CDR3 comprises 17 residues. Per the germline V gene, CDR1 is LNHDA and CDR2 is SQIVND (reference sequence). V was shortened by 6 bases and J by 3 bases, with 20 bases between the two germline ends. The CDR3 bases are TGTGCCAGTAGAATGGTAGCTCTGGGTCGCGACACCGGGGAGCTGTTTTTT. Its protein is CASRMVALGRDTGELFF.

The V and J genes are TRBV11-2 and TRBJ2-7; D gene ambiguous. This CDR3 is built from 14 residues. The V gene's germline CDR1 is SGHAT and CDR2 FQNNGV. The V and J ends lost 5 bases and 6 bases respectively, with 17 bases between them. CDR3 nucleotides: TGTGCCAGCAGCGAGGTTTTGAGTTCCGGCGAGCAGTACTTC. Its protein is CASSEVLSSGEQYF.

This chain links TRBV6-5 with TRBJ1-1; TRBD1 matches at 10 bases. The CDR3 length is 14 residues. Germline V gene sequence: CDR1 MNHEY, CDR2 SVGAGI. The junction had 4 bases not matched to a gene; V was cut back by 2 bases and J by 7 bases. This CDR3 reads CASSYERTGGEAFF. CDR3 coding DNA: TGTGCCAGCAGTTACGAGAGGACAGGGGGTGAAGCTTTCTTT.